These T cell receptor beta chains were read from a single sample in a study of blood T cell repertoires in COVID-19. Assay used: immunoSEQ multiplex PCR; TCRdb lists only in-frame clones, some missing. The sample carries some 120,000 clones, approximately 87% recorded once. Sequenced sample: peripheral blood. These receptors all come from a man aged 25-45 years with acute or convalescent COVID-19. Each CDR3 is given with its conserved first and last residue. D genes are given only for firm matches. For some rows the clone size is stated as once, few or many, or as a class when expanded; others skip it.

>TRBJ1-5|TRBV6-5|TRBD1|-
CASGQGRHQPQHF
TGTGCCAGCGGACAGGGGCGACATCAGCCCCAGCATTTT
>TRBJ2-1|TRBV5-5|TRBD2|-
CASSLSPAGVYNEQFF
TGTGCCAGCAGCTTGTCGCCAGCGGGAGTTTACAATGAGCAGTTCTTC
>TRBJ1-1|TRBV6-6|TRBD1|-
CATNRGRTEAFF
TGTGCCACAAACAGGGGGCGGACTGAAGCTTTCTTT
>TRBJ2-1|TRBV5-5|TRBD1|-
CASSPTRQGLNEQFF
TGTGCCAGCAGCCCTACCCGACAGGGTCTCAATGAGCAGTTCTTC
>TRBJ2-5|TRBV10-3|-|-
CAISESAGSSQETQYF
TGTGCCATCAGTGAGTCCGCGGGGTCGAGCCAAGAGACCCAGTACTTC
>TRBJ2-1|TRBV7-4|-|-
CASSLRVGGRSTYNEQFF
TGTGCCAGCAGCTTAAGGGTAGGGGGACGGTCGACCTACAATGAGCAGTTCTTC
>TRBJ1-2|TRBV7-5|-|once
CARSLESSGLSPYGYTF
TGTGCCAGAAGCTTAGAATCGTCAGGGCTTAGCCCATATGGCTACACCTTC
>TRBJ1-4|TRBV21-1|-|-
CASSKAIGSKANPIGATNEKLFF
TGTGCCAGCAGCAAAGCCATCGGCAGCAAAGCCAACCCGATTGGAGCAACTAATGAAAAACTGTTTTTT
>TRBJ2-3|TRBV11-2|-|once
CASSSGGGKVTQYF
TGTGCCAGCAGCTCCGGGGGAGGAAAAGTAACGCAGTATTTT
>TRBJ1-1|TRBV6-5|TRBD1|-
CASSKQGAGTEAFF
TGTGCCAGCAGTAAACAGGGGGCGGGAACTGAAGCTTTCTTT
>TRBJ1-4|TRBV3-1/TRBV3-2|-|-
CASAEGTNEKLFF
TGTGCCAGCGCGGAAGGAACTAATGAAAAACTGTTTTTT
>TRBJ2-7|TRBV2|TRBD1|-
CASSEGPGGSYEQYF
TGTGCCAGCAGTGAAGGCCCAGGGGGCAGCTACGAGCAGTACTTC
>TRBJ1-1|TRBV18|-|few
CASSPQQGGGTEAFF
TGTGCCAGCTCACCCCAACAGGGTGGGGGCACTGAAGCTTTCTTT
>TRBJ2-2|TRBV2|-|-
CASSTRVDTGELFF
TGTGCCAGCAGTACTAGGGTTGACACCGGGGAGCTGTTTTTT
>TRBJ2-3|TRBV7-2|TRBD2|few
CATGTSGADTQYF
TGTGCCACCGGGACTAGCGGGGCAGATACGCAGTATTTT
>TRBJ2-1|TRBV6-4|TRBD2|-
CASISPPGLAGGPDEQFF
TGTGCCAGCATCTCCCCCCCGGGACTAGCGGGGGGGCCGGATGAGCAGTTCTTC
>TRBJ1-2|TRBV7-8|TRBD1|-
CASSPGTGGLHYGYTF
TGTGCCAGCAGTCCCGGGACAGGGGGCCTCCACTATGGCTACACCTTC
>TRBJ1-5|TRBV21-1|-|-
CASSKARVGGTGNDSNQPQHF
TGTGCCAGCAGCAAAGCGCGTGTGGGGGGGACAGGGAACGATAGCAATCAGCCCCAGCATTTT
>TRBJ2-1|TRBV27|TRBD2|-
CASSFTSGYNEQFF
TGTGCCAGCAGTTTTACTAGCGGTTACAATGAGCAGTTCTTC